Reported below is one T cell receptor beta chain. Its antigen is as yet unknown. The table came from immunoSEQ multiplex PCR; TCRdb's copy has only in-frame clones and leaves some out. Counted here are 80,000 to 90,000 clones, roughly 92% occurring once; the ten biggest clones make up about 0.3%. The record originates from a study of graft-versus-host responses after intestinal transplantation. Germline loops: CDR1 SQVTM, CDR2 ANQGSEA. CDR3 length equals 16 residues. Trimming took off 1 base at V and 2 bases at J, with 17 bases between the two ends. V is TRBV29-1 and J is TRBJ1-2, with D uncertain. The sample consisted of unstimulated CD4+ T cells sorted from spleen or lymph node cells, taken before intestinal transplant. The TCR was taken from a human donor who received an intestinal transplant. This chain's CDR3 is CSVEGSWGKGNYGYTF. CDR3 bases: TGCAGCGTTGAAGGTAGTTGGGGAAAGGGAAACTATGGCTACACCTTC.